This TCR beta chain was identified in a study of sequential checkpoint blockade in melanoma. The CDR3 covers 15 residues. Germline assignment: CDR1 SGHAT and CDR2 FQNNGV. V was pared by 3 bases and J by 1 base, with 12 bases between. This clone was detected only a few times. Data came from immunoSEQ multiplex PCR; TCRdb stores just in-frame clones and leaves some out. The sample has under 25,000 clones; 70% to 80% are singletons. Described treatment: randomized to nivolumab then ipilimumab (arm A) or the reverse (arm B). The chain has TRBV11-2 and TRBJ1-1; a possible D gene is TRBD1 (6 bases). The origin of this receptor is a human donor with melanoma. The specimen comprised CD8+ T cells sorted from blood (inferred from file names), sampled from a patient given nivolumab and ipilimumab in sequence. The CDR3 DNA reads as TGTGCCAGCAGCTTCCAACAGGGTACGAACACTGAAGCTTTCTTT. The encoded protein is CASSFQQGTNTEAFF.